The present entry profiles one T cell receptor beta chain with its context. Antigen unknown. The CDR3 has 12 residues. The ends were cut back, 3 bases at V and 4 bases at J, with 7 bases in the middle. Germline-derived CDR1 and CDR2 are MDHEN and SYDVKM. TCRdb passed the reads through MiXCR, listing each CDR3 protein once. Seen here are 380,000 or so distinct CDR3 sequences, about 35% observed once, and the top ten hold 13%. The sample comes from a study of T cell repertoires in cytomegalovirus infection. Study information: CMV epitopes, recently identified HLA-C-restricted and well-studied HLA-B-restricted, were used. Signatures in public TCR beta sequences pointed to both CMV infection and matching HLA type.

Regarding the study as a whole: The ex vivo response was dominated by HLA-C-restricted CMV-specific TCR beta clonotypes. Summed frequency of shared TCR beta families picked out CMV carriers who also had the relevant HLA.

The TCR originated in a human donor in good health (CMV status not recorded). Some clones in this sample may be carry-over from other donors' samples. V is TRBV28 and J is TRBJ2-7; D gene uncertain. The sample here was cultured PBMCs, taken from culture after CMV antigen stimulation. Here the CDR3 DNA reads TGTGCCAGCAGTTTGGCCACTTACGAGCAGTACTTC. It specifies CASSLATYEQYF. The entire variable domain, with the rest obtained from reference TRBV28 and TRBJ2-7, is as follows: DVKVTQSSRYLVKRTGEKVFLECVQDMDHENMFWYRQDPGLGLRLIYFSYDVKMKEKGDIPEGYSVSREKKERFSLILESASTNQTSMYLCASSLATYEQYFGPGTRLTVT.